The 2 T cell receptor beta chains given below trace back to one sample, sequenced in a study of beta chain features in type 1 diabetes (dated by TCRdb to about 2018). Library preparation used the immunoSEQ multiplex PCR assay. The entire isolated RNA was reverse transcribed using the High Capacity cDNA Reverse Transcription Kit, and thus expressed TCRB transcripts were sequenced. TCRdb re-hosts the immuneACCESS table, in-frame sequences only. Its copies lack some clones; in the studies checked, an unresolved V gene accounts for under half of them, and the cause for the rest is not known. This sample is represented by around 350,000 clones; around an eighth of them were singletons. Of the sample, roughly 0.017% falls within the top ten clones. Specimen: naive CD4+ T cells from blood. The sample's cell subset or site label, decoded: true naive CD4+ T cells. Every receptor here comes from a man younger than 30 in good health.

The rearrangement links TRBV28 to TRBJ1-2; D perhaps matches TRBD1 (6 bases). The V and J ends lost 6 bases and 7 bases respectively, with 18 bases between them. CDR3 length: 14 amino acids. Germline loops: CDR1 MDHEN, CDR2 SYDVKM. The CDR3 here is CASSGPGEWSGYTF. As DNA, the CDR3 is TGTGCCAGCAGCGGTCCAGGGGAGTGGAGTGGCTACACCTTC.

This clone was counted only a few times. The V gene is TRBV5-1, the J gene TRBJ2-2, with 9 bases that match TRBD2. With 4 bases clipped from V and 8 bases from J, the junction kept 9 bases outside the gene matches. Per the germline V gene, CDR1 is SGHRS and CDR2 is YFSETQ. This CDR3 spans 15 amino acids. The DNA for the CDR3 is TGCGCCAGCAGCCCTCCGGCTAGCGGGAAGGGGGAGCTGTTTTTT. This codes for CASSPPASGKGELFF.